The clone carrying this TCR beta chain was observed a few times. This sample is part of a study of quantifying T cell responses using KT2 cells. Whole-study context: RNA was reverse transcribed with TCR alpha and beta constant-region primers.

The cDNA 3' end received a ligated oligonucleotide with a UMI. The first PCR ran approximately 4 cycles with an equimolar RC1.1 and RC1.2 beta primer mix. From the UMI-ligation and nested PCR reads, TCRdb called clonotypes with MiXCR, one entry per CDR3 protein. The profile shows under 35,000 distinct CDR3 sequences, around 10% of them singletons. The CDR3 loop spans 14 amino acids. Germline loops: CDR1 SEHNR, CDR2 FQNEAQ (reference sequence). Trimming at V came to 5 bases and at J to 5 bases, leaving 8 bases not matched to a gene. Input material: PBMCs spiked with cells of the T cell clone KT2. This chain joins TRBV7-9 and TRBJ1-1, with TRBD1 matching over 7 bases. This sequence was found in a human donor. This CDR3 reads CASSPQGEGTEAFF. DNA of the CDR3: TGTGCCAGCAGCCCCCAGGGGGAAGGAACTGAAGCTTTCTTT.